This TCR beta chain is from a study of OX40 agonist ivuxolimab in advanced cancers. Turning to the study itself: Under the entry rules, prior anti-PD-1, anti-PD-L1 or anti-CTLA-4 therapy was allowed, and less than 50% had some. Partial responses occurred in three patients (one hepatocellular carcinoma, two cutaneous melanoma).

Points from the study as a whole: At 0.1 to 3.0 mg/kg, clonal expansion of CD4+ and CD8+ blood T cells had occurred by week 6.

V lost 3 bases, J lost 4 bases, and 12 bases lay in between. The CDR3 is made up of 14 amino acids. Germline CDR1 MNHEY, CDR2 SMNVEV (reference sequence). A note on this clone: The antigen remains unidentified.

Data came from immunoSEQ multiplex PCR; TCRdb stores just in-frame clones and leaves some out. The top ten clones hold less than 0.35% of a sample with more than 70,000 clones, roughly 93% of them seen once. The sequence was obtained from an adult with an advanced solid tumor such as melanoma, head and neck, liver or kidney cancer. The input for sequencing was CD4+ or CD8+ T cells sorted from blood, taken in a trial of the OX40 agonist ivuxolimab. The chain recombines TRBV27 with TRBJ1-2; a weak D match, TRBD1 (5 bases). CDR3 protein: CASSFSQGSYGYTF. In DNA form, the CDR3 reads TGTGCCAGCAGTTTCAGCCAGGGATCCTATGGCTACACCTTC.